This T cell receptor (beta chain) was recorded in a study of spatial heterogeneity in lung cancer. Study as a whole: Beta-chain sequences were consistently detected more often than alpha-chain sequences.

The ends lost 1 base at V and 4 bases at J; junction bases unmatched: 9. The CDR3 extends over 16 amino acids. CDR1 is SGHTA and CDR2 is FQGNSA in the germline V gene. Every individual TCR cDNA molecule carried its own unique molecular identifier, which allowed correction of PCR and sequencing errors. TCRdb fed the 5' RACE reads into MiXCR, producing one record per CDR3 protein. The sample lists 35,000 to 40,000 distinct CDR3 sequences, roughly 7.2% occurring once. With respect to this clonotype: Its antigen remains unidentified.

Time point of the sample: sample taken at primary tumor resection. Whole RNA from tumor, nontumor lung or frozen PBMC was sequenced unsorted. Study-level results: Expanded tumor TCRs that were ubiquitous appeared in blood more at resection than follow-up.

This specimen consisted of PBMCs, obtained at surgery. The receptor was isolated from a female donor with early-stage non-small cell lung cancer. This sequence joins TRBV7-2 and TRBJ2-5; TRBD2 aligns across 7 bases. In nucleotides, the CDR3 is TGTGCCAGCAGCTTAGTAGGCGGGAGCCCCACAGAGACCCAGTACTTC. It yields the protein CASSLVGGSPTETQYF. The whole variable domain, remainder taken from reference TRBV7-2 and TRBJ2-5, is GAGVSQSPSNKVTEKGKDVELRCDPISGHTALYWYRQSLGQGLEFLIYFQGNSAPDKSGLPSDRFSAERTGGSVSTLTIQRTQQEDSAVYLCASSLVGGSPTETQYFGPGTRLLVL.